This T cell receptor beta chain was captured by sequencing in a study of PD-L1 blockade in urothelial cancer. Germline V lookup: CDR1 MNHEY, CDR2 SVGAGI. The V segment lost 3 bases and the J segment 3 bases; nucleotides outside the gene matches: 6. There are 15 residues in the CDR3. The assay was immunoSEQ multiplex PCR, and TCRdb's table has in-frame clones only and misses some. The data hold just over 20,000 clones, with 85% to 90% observed a single time. The sequence was collected from a man aged 50 or older with urothelial cancer. This material consisted of PBMCs, taken around atezolizumab (anti-PD-L1) treatment. The chain is built from TRBV6-5 and TRBJ2-7; 9 nucleotides agree with TRBD1. Written as DNA, the CDR3 is TGTGCCAGCAGTTATGGTTACAGGGGGCACTACGAGCAGTACTTC. Amino acid sequence: CASSYGYRGHYEQYF.